This T cell receptor beta chain is drawn from a study of blood T cell repertoires in COVID-19. Per germline, CDR1 KGHSH and CDR2 LQKENI. This CDR3 has 14 residues. V lost 3 bases and J lost 2; bases outside the gene matches: 3. Assay used: immunoSEQ multiplex PCR; TCRdb lists only in-frame clones, some missing. The sample has about 67,000 clones, about 89% seen once. Source material: peripheral blood. The V gene is TRBV18, the J gene TRBJ2-7, with TRBD1 identical over 8 bases. The source is a man aged 45-60 years with active COVID-19. In DNA, the CDR3 is TGTGCCAGCTCACCCGCACAGGGGGCCTACGAGCAGTACTTC. This gives the protein CASSPAQGAYEQYF.